The T cell receptor (beta chain) under discussion was sequenced for a study of blood T cell repertoires in COVID-19. Study background: Samples of COVID-19 (acute and convalescent) were obtained from the United States, Italy and Spain.

The authors' processing: Reference gene primer amplification yielded estimated nucleated cell counts. Only in-frame clones appear in the TCRdb table, and some are missing; sequencing was by immunoSEQ multiplex PCR. That table supplies the V and J calls and clone size; D and trimming were determined from the DNA. The repertoire holds around 310,000 clones, with around 89% as singletons. From germline, CDR1 is MDHEN and CDR2 SYDVKM. The CDR3 consists of 14 residues. V was cut by 5 bases and J by 7 bases, with 16 bases left in between. Sequenced input: peripheral blood. This TCR derives from a woman aged 60-70 years with acute or convalescent COVID-19. The rearrangement joins TRBV28 to TRBJ2-3; possible D gene TRBD1, 6 bases. The CDR3: CASSTRGGSYTQYF. CDR3 coding DNA: TGTGCCAGCAGTACTCGTGGGGGCTCATATACGCAGTATTTT.